These 19 T cell receptor beta chains were sequenced from one sample in a study of blood T cell repertoires in COVID-19. TCRdb's table, derived via immunoSEQ multiplex PCR, lists solely in-frame clones and lacks some. The data show hundreds of thousands of clones, approximately 88% seen once. Material for sequencing was PBMCs or T cells enriched from blood (not recorded which). The receptors shown here come from a woman aged 40 to 50 with acute COVID-19.

The chain employs TRBV7-9 and TRBJ2-7, with D possibly TRBD2 on 5 matching bases. Deletions cut 2 bases from V and 3 bases from J, with 11 bases between. The CDR3 totals 14 residues. Germline-derived CDR1 and CDR2 are SEHNR and FQNEAQ (reference sequence). The CDR3 protein is CASSLRVGLYEQYV. In DNA, the CDR3 is TGTGCCAGCAGCTTAAGGGTCGGACTCTACGAGCAGTACGTC.

This sequence joins TRBV21-1 and TRBJ1-5; the table's D call, TRBD1, was not checked against the DNA. TRBV21-1 corresponds to a pseudogene. This CDR3 comprises 17 residues. CDR3 residues: CASSKKTGGGGNQPQHF. The CDR3 DNA is TGTGCCAGCAGCAAGAAGACAGGGGGCGGTGGCAATCAGCCCCAGCATTTT.

This chain joins TRBV7-2 and TRBJ2-1; D gene uncertain. Germline assignment: CDR1 SGHTA and CDR2 FQGNSA. The CDR3 has 13 amino acids. V lost 4 bases, J lost 10 bases, and 14 bases lay in between. As DNA, the CDR3 is TGTGCCAGCAGCTCTCACTTCAACAGAGAGCAGTTCTTC. Encoded protein: CASSSHFNREQFF.

V usage is TRBV29-1 and J usage is TRBJ1-1; D possibly corresponds to TRBD1 (5 bases). Per the germline V gene, CDR1 is SQVTM and CDR2 is ANQGSEA. The CDR3 is 14 amino acids. The V end was cut by 4 bases, the J end by 8 bases, with 20 bases between. The CDR3 is CSVVGERLDKEAFF. Written as DNA, the CDR3 is TGCAGCGTTGTAGGGGAACGGCTCGATAAGGAAGCTTTCTTT.

The chain recombines TRBV5-5 with TRBJ1-2, with D tentatively TRBD1 (6 bases). This CDR3 spans 14 amino acids. Trimming took 3 bases from V and 4 from J, leaving 13 bases between them. Per the germline V gene, CDR1 is SGHKS and CDR2 is YYEKEE (reference sequence). In nucleotides, the CDR3 is TGTGCCAGCAGCTCCGAGGTGGGGGCCTATGGCTACACCTTC. Its translation: CASSSEVGAYGYTF.

This clone was seen only once. CDR3 sequence: CASSLFGFSGNTIYF. The CDR3 region has the DNA TGTGCCAGCAGTTTATTCGGGTTCTCTGGAAACACCATATATTTT. The chain couples TRBV28 to TRBJ1-3; no clear D gene. Germline CDR1 and CDR2: MDHEN and SYDVKM. V lost 1 base and J lost 0, with 7 bases in between. The CDR3 extends over 15 amino acids.

This chain uses TRBV29-1 with TRBJ2-2, with 7 bases lining up with TRBD2. V lost 8 bases, J lost 5 bases, and 35 bases stayed unmatched. Germline CDR1 SQVTM, CDR2 ANQGSEA. This CDR3 comprises 22 residues. DNA for the CDR3: TGCAGCCCCCCCGACCGGAAGGCGGGGGTTACTAGCGAAAGAGGGATAACCGGGGAGCTGTTTTTT. Its protein product is CSPPDRKAGVTSERGITGELFF.

The chain's CDR3 is CASSIRTGANEKLFF. The CDR3 region has the DNA TGTGCCAGTAGTATTCGGACAGGGGCTAATGAAAAACTGTTTTTT. The chain combines TRBV19 with TRBJ1-4; 9 nucleotides align to TRBD1. The length of the CDR3 is 15 residues. V was clipped by 3 bases and J by 3 bases; unmatched bases: 2. CDR1 is LNHDA and CDR2 is SQIVND in the germline V gene (reference sequence).

The chain uses TRBV21-1 and TRBJ2-1; the D call in the table, TRBD1, was not verified against the DNA. TRBV21-1 is a recognized pseudogene. The CDR3 contains 18 residues. The chain's CDR3 is CASSNSVGQAISYNEQFF. In nucleotides, the CDR3 is TGTGCCAGCAGCAACTCCGTCGGACAGGCTATCTCCTACAATGAGCAGTTCTTC.

A note on this clone: The sample has other DNA sequences that encode this CDR3 too. The chain employs TRBV7-9 and TRBJ2-1; 8 positions match TRBD2. The J segment lost 1 base and the V segment lost 2 bases, leaving 4 bases of the junction unmatched. The CDR3 runs 16 residues. CDR1 is SEHNR, CDR2 FQNEAQ, per germline (reference sequence). CDR3 coding DNA: TGTGCCAGCAGCTTAAGCTTAGCGGGATCCTACAATGAGCAGTTCTTC. Translated, it gives CASSLSLAGSYNEQFF. The full variable domain, its missing parts supplied by reference TRBV7-9 and TRBJ2-1, is DTGVSQNPRHKITKRGQNVTFRCDPISEHNRLYWYRQTLGQGPEFLTYFQNEAQLEKSRLLSDRFSAERPKGSFSTLEIQRTEQGDSAMYLCASSLSLAGSYNEQFFGPGTRLTVL.

This chain joins TRBV11-3 and TRBJ2-1, with D tentatively TRBD1 (6 bases). Germline-derived CDR1 and CDR2 are SGHNT and YENEEA. CDR3 length equals 15 residues. Between the trimmed V and J ends, which lost 5 bases and 2 bases, there was a span of 13 bases. CDR3 in DNA: TGTGCCAGCAGCCGTATGGGGGCTGCCTACAATGAGCAGTTCTTC. Encoded protein: CASSRMGAAYNEQFF.

V usage is TRBV11-2 and J usage is TRBJ1-1; 7 nucleotides line up with TRBD1. Per the germline V gene, CDR1 is SGHAT and CDR2 is FQNNGV. The V segment lost 3 bases and the J segment 1 base; nucleotides outside the gene matches: 5. The length of the CDR3 is 15 residues. CDR3 DNA: TGTGCCAGCAGCTTTTGGACAGGAGAGAACACTGAAGCTTTCTTT. Encoded protein: CASSFWTGENTEAFF. Based on the CDR3 plus reference TRBV11-2 and TRBJ1-1, the full variable domain is EAGVAQSPRYKIIEKRQSVAFWCNPISGHATLYWYQQILGQGPKLLIQFQNNGVVDDSQLPKDRFSAERLKGVDSTLKIQPAKLEDSAVYLCASSFWTGENTEAFFGQGTRLTVV.

The chain has TRBV13 and TRBJ2-2; a weak D match, TRBD2 (6 bases). The germline V gene has CDR1 PRHDT and CDR2 FYEKMQ (reference sequence). Trimming removed 5 bases at V and 3 bases at J, with 13 bases between. The CDR3 is 15 residues long. Here the CDR3 DNA reads TGTGCCAGCAGCCGAGGAGGGGCCTACACCGGGGAGCTGTTTTTT. As protein: CASSRGGAYTGELFF.

The CDR3 loop is CAPVMADSGNTIYF. CDR3 nucleotide sequence: TGTGCCCCTGTAATGGCAGACTCTGGAAACACCATATATTTT. The rearrangement joins TRBV7-9 to TRBJ1-3; no clear D gene. The CDR3 extends over 14 amino acids. V was cut by 11 bases and J by 0 bases, with 14 bases left in between. CDR1 is SEHNR and CDR2 is FQNEAQ in the germline V gene (reference sequence).

The chain has TRBV3-1 (or the pseudogene TRBV3-2) and TRBJ1-3; possibly TRBD1 for D (6 bases). Germline CDR1 reads LGHDT; CDR2 reads YNNKEL (reference sequence). The V and J ends lost 0 bases and 5 bases respectively, with 14 bases between them. The CDR3 extends over 16 amino acids. This CDR3 is CASSQERGADRNTIYF. The CDR3 DNA sequence: TGTGCCAGCAGCCAAGAACGGGGGGCGGATAGAAACACCATATATTTT.

The rearrangement joins TRBV2 to TRBJ1-1; TRBD1 matches at 8 bases. With 7 bases clipped from V and 6 bases from J, the junction kept 13 bases outside the gene matches. The CDR3 covers 15 residues. CDR1 is SNHLY, CDR2 FYNNEI, per germline. The DNA of the CDR3 is TGTGCCAGCAACACACCGCAGGGGGCTCGGGCTGAAGCTTTCTTT. It specifies CASNTPQGARAEAFF.

This sequence joins TRBV5-4 and TRBJ2-5; 10 bases are a match to TRBD2. The CDR3 is 15 residues long. CDR1 and CDR2 from the germline V gene are SGHNT and YYREEE (reference sequence). V shed 4 bases, J shed 4 bases, and the junction held 7 bases outside the gene matches. CDR3 nucleotide sequence: TGTGCCAGCAGCCATCCTAGCGGGAGTGGAGAGACCCAGTACTTC. Translated: CASSHPSGSGETQYF. Filled out from reference TRBV5-4 and TRBJ2-5, the complete variable domain reads ETGVTQSPTHLIKTRGQQVTLRCSSQSGHNTVSWYQQALGQGPQFIFQYYREEENGRGNFPPRFSGLQFPNYSSELNVNALELDDSALYLCASSHPSGSGETQYFGPGTRLLVL.

The V and J genes are TRBV10-1 and TRBJ1-1; TRBD1 matches 7 bases. V lost 7 bases and J lost 4; bases outside the gene matches: 6. From germline, CDR1 is WNHNN and CDR2 SYGVQD (reference sequence). The CDR3 extends over 13 amino acids. This CDR3 reads CASMDRSGTEAFF. The CDR3 DNA sequence: TGCGCCAGCATGGACAGGTCGGGCACTGAAGCTTTCTTT.

V usage is TRBV5-6 and J usage is TRBJ2-1; perhaps TRBD2 as D (5 bases). Germline CDR1 reads SGHDT; CDR2 reads YYEEEE. The CDR3 is 15 amino acids. The ends were cut back, 4 bases at V and 3 bases at J, with 14 bases in the middle. CDR3 DNA: TGTGCCAGCAGCCGGAAGCGCGGACTCTACAATGAGCAGTTCTTC. Its protein product is CASSRKRGLYNEQFF.